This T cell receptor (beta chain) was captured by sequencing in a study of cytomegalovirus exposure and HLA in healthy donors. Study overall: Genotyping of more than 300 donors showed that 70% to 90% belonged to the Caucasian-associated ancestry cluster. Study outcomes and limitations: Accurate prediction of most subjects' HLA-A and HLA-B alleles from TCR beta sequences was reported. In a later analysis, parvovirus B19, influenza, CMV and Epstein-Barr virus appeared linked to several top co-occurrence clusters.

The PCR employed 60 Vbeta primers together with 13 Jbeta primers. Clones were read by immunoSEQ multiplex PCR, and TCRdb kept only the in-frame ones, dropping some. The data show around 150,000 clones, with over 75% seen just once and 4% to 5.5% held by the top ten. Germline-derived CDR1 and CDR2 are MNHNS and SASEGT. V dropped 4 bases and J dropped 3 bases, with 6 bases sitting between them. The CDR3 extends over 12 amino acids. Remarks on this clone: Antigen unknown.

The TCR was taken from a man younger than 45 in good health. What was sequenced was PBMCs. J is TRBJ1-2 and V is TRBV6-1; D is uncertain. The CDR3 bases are TGTGCCAGCAGTGGCGACTACTATGGCTACACCTTC. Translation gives CASSGDYYGYTF.